The present T cell receptor beta chain was sequenced within a study of blood T cell repertoires in COVID-19. Across the study: PBMCs, B-cell-depleted T cells, or T cells provided the cDNA or gDNA that made up the material.

Profiling relied on immunoSEQ multiplex PCR, and the TCRdb table lists in-frame clones only, not all of them. The sample includes 25,000 to 35,000 clones, roughly nine tenths of them seen just once. Sequencing was done on a sample of peripheral blood. The receptor was isolated from a human donor with active COVID-19. The donor label of this sample is uncertain.

CDR3 sequence: CASSPRTGLYEQYF. CDR3 DNA sequence: TGCGCCAGCAGCCCCCGGACAGGGCTATACGAGCAGTACTTC. This rearrangement joins TRBV5-1 to TRBJ2-7, with TRBD1 matching 8 bases. J gave up 4 bases and V 4 bases, and 7 bases lay outside the gene matches. This CDR3 has 14 amino acids. The germline V gene encodes CDR1 SGHRS and CDR2 YFSETQ. The full variable domain, completed using reference TRBV5-1 and TRBJ2-7, is KAGVTQTPRYLIKTRGQQVTLSCSPISGHRSVSWYQQTPGQGLQFLFEYFSETQRNKGNFPGRFSGRQFSNSRSEMNVSTLELGDSALYLCASSPRTGLYEQYFGPGTRLTVT.